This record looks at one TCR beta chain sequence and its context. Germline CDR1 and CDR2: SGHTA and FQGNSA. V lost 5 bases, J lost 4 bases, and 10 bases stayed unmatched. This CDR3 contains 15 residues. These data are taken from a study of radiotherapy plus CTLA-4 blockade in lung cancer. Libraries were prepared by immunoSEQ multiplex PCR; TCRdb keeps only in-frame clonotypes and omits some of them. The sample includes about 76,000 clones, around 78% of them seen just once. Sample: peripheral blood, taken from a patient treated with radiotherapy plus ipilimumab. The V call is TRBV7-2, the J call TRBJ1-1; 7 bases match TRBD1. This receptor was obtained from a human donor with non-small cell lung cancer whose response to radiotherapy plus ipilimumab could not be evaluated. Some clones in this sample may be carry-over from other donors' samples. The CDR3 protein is CASSPTGTAGTEAFF. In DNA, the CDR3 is TGTGCCAGCAGCCCGACCGGGACAGCGGGCACTGAAGCTTTCTTT.